This T cell receptor beta chain was found in a study of molecular identifiers for immune sequencing clone quantification. TCRdb passed the PCR reads through MiXCR, listing each CDR3 protein once. In the table there are 88,000 or so distinct CDR3 sequences, about 21% of which are singletons. This CDR3 has 16 amino acids. V shed 5 bases and J 9 bases; nucleotides not matched to a gene: 21. Per germline, CDR1 GTSNPN and CDR2 SVGIG (reference sequence). For this clonotype: This may arise from a read error, as a much more abundant clone is one base away.

The sample comprised naive CD8+ T cells from blood, with Jurkat cell RNA spiked in. This sample's subset: FACS-sorted CD8+CD4-CCR7+CD45RA+ naive T cells. V gene TRBV30 combines with J gene TRBJ2-7; 8 nucleotides line up with TRBD1. This clonotype was obtained from a human donor in good health. Some libraries in this study had Jurkat cell RNA spiked in. The CDR3 protein is CAWDAPLDRVYVGQYF. In nucleotides, the CDR3 is TGTGCCTGGGACGCCCCCTTGGACAGGGTGTATGTCGGGCAGTACTTC.